Shown below are 25 T cell receptor beta chains from a single sample sequenced in a study of T cell responses to AZD1222 COVID-19 vaccine. Sequencing was performed with immunoSEQ multiplex PCR; in TCRdb, only in-frame clones are kept and a portion is missing. This table has some 140,000 clones, under 95% appearing once. Specimen: peripheral blood, collected on day 0 of AZD1222 vaccination. The receptors were gathered from an adult in good health.

The chain recombines TRBV5-1 with TRBJ1-2; the match to TRBD1 covers 8 bases. This CDR3 has 14 residues. J gave up 8 bases and V 4 bases, and 10 bases lay outside the gene matches. CDR1 and CDR2 from the germline V gene are SGHRS and YFSETQ. The CDR3 nucleotides read TGCGCCAGCAGCACCGGACAGGGCGGGAGAGGCTACACCTTC. Its translation: CASSTGQGGRGYTF.

The chain carries TRBV28 and TRBJ2-3; D remains ambiguous. The V end was cut by 6 bases, the J end by 1 base, with 17 bases between. Germline V CDR1 and CDR2: MDHEN, SYDVKM. CDR3 length: 16 residues. The CDR3 nucleotides are TGTGCCAGCAGGACCATAAAAAACGGCGGCACAGATACGCAGTATTTT. As protein: CASRTIKNGGTDTQYF.

The DNA for the CDR3 is TGTGCAAGTCGCTTCCCCCACGGGGGGGAGAAAGGTGGAAACACCATATATTTT. Protein: CASRFPHGGEKGGNTIYF. This chain uses TRBV12-2 with TRBJ1-3. TRBV12-2 represents a pseudogene. CDR3 length: 18 residues.

The chain uses TRBV6-5 and TRBJ1-3, with unresolved D. The CDR3 covers 14 residues. CDR1 is MNHEY and CDR2 is SVGAGI in the germline V gene. V was trimmed by 6 bases and J by 6 bases, leaving 15 bases between them. The CDR3 sequence: CASRKTVPENTIYF. CDR3 bases: TGTGCCAGCAGAAAGACCGTCCCTGAAAACACCATATATTTT.

The chain combines TRBV7-3 with TRBJ1-1; D unclear. In germline, CDR1 is SGHTA, CDR2 FQGTGA. The CDR3 consists of 13 residues. Trimming pared 4 bases from V and 1 base from J, leaving 7 bases between. The CDR3 sequence is CASSSDRNTEAFF. CDR3 nucleotide sequence: TGTGCCAGCAGCTCCGACCGGAACACTGAAGCTTTCTTT.

The rearrangement uses TRBV19 and TRBJ2-5; 7 nucleotides align to TRBD1. From germline, CDR1 is LNHDA and CDR2 SQIVND (reference sequence). V trimming: 5 bases; J trimming: 5 bases; junction bases outside the gene matches: 17. The CDR3 is 17 residues long. CDR3: CASSRVPRDSKEETQYF. CDR3 nucleotide sequence: TGTGCCAGTAGTCGAGTTCCCCGGGACAGTAAGGAGGAGACCCAGTACTTC.

The chain is built from TRBV11-2 and TRBJ2-5; D uncertain. This CDR3 spans 14 amino acids. Germline loops: CDR1 SGHAT, CDR2 FQNNGV. The V end lost 6 bases, the J end lost 5 bases, and 16 bases lay between the germline ends. CDR3 loop: CASSPAWTAETQYF. CDR3 DNA sequence: TGTGCCAGCAGTCCCGCTTGGACGGCCGAGACCCAGTACTTC.

This clone was picked up one time. V gene TRBV18 combines with J gene TRBJ1-3; D is uncertain. CDR3 length: 14 residues. Germline CDR1 and CDR2: KGHSH and LQKENI. The V end lost 3 bases, the J end lost 0 bases, and 6 bases lay between the germline ends. CDR3 residues: CASSPAASGNTIYF. Written as DNA, the CDR3 is TGTGCCAGCTCACCCGCCGCCTCTGGAAACACCATATATTTT.

V and J are TRBV6-5 and TRBJ1-2; D may be TRBD1 (6 bases). Germline loops: CDR1 MNHEY, CDR2 SVGAGI. The CDR3 spans 16 residues. The ends were cut back, 4 bases at V and 5 bases at J, with 20 bases in the middle. The CDR3 DNA reads TGTGCCAGCAGTTGGGAGGTCCCACTAGGGGGGTATGGCTACACCTTC. Amino acid sequence: CASSWEVPLGGYGYTF.

The CDR3 bases are TGTGCCAGCAGCGGACGGACAGGGCTGAATTCACCCCTCCACTTT. It encodes CASSGRTGLNSPLHF. The chain uses TRBV7-9 and TRBJ1-6; 8 bases agree with TRBD1. V shed 5 bases, J shed 7 bases, and the junction held 7 bases outside the gene matches. The CDR3 contains 15 residues. Germline CDR1 and CDR2: SEHNR and FQNEAQ (reference sequence).

The CDR3 here is CASSESAGGSGGNTEAFF. In nucleotides, the CDR3 is TGCGCCAGCAGTGAGTCGGCTGGCGGGTCAGGGGGGAACACTGAAGCTTTCTTT. This sequence joins TRBV10-2 and TRBJ1-1, with 7 bases aligning to TRBD1. V lost 0 bases, J lost 1 base, and 11 bases stayed unmatched. Germline-derived CDR1 and CDR2 are WSHSY and SAAADI. The CDR3 consists of 18 residues.

This clone has just one count. The V call is TRBV9, the J call TRBJ2-2; 9 bases agree with TRBD1. This CDR3 comprises 14 residues. Trimming removed 4 bases from V and 5 bases from J; junction bases left unmatched: 3. From germline, CDR1 is SGDLS and CDR2 YYNGEE. CDR3 DNA sequence: TGTGCCAGCAGCCGACAGGGGGAGACCGGGGAGCTGTTTTTT. This gives the protein CASSRQGETGELFF.

The chain employs TRBV29-1 and TRBJ2-2, with D unclear. Germline values: CDR1 SQVTM, CDR2 ANQGSEA. The CDR3 contains 13 residues. V lost 0 bases, J lost 5 bases, and 7 bases lay in between. CDR3 nucleotides: TGCAGCGTTGAAGATTGGCGAACCGGGGAGCTGTTTTTT. Translated: CSVEDWRTGELFF.

The chain uses TRBV5-1 and TRBJ2-3; a weak D match, TRBD2 (6 bases). The CDR3 consists of 16 residues. The V end was cut by 2 bases, the J end by 0 bases, with 13 bases between. The germline CDR1 and CDR2 sequences are SGHRS and YFSETQ. The DNA of the CDR3 is TGCGCCAGCAGCTTCCCTAGCGTATCGAGCACAGATACGCAGTATTTT. Its protein is CASSFPSVSSTDTQYF.

DNA for the CDR3: TGTGCCAGCAGCTTTCGACAGGCTAACTATGGCTACACCTTC. It encodes CASSFRQANYGYTF. The chain has TRBV7-2 and TRBJ1-2; possibly TRBD1 for D (6 bases). V was shortened by 3 bases and J by 0 bases, with 8 bases between the two germline ends. This CDR3 has 14 amino acids. Germline values: CDR1 SGHTA, CDR2 FQGNSA.

The chain joins TRBV5-6 to TRBJ2-1; 7 bases match TRBD1. The CDR3 has 14 amino acids. Germline CDR1 SGHDT, CDR2 YYEEEE. The ends lost 0 bases at V and 9 bases at J; junction bases unmatched: 6. The CDR3 reads CASSLGRQGSEQFF. The DNA for the CDR3 is TGTGCCAGCAGCTTGGGACGACAGGGAAGTGAGCAGTTCTTC.

This rearrangement joins TRBV4-2 to TRBJ1-2; D ambiguous. The CDR3 is 14 amino acids. Germline V CDR1 and CDR2: LGHNA, YNFKEQ. V gave up 4 bases and J gave up 8 bases, with 17 bases separating them. Here the CDR3 DNA reads TGTGCCAGCAGCCTTGGAGCGGGTCTCGAAGGCTACACCTTC. It specifies CASSLGAGLEGYTF.

The rearrangement uses TRBV30 and TRBJ2-5; D is possibly TRBD2 (6 bases). Germline-derived CDR1 and CDR2 are GTSNPN and SVGIG (reference sequence). The CDR3 loop spans 18 amino acids. The V end lost 0 bases, the J end lost 5 bases, and 25 bases lay between the germline ends. CDR3 nucleotides: TGTGCCTGGAGTGTACTCGGTGTGGCGGGGACCGCTCGGGAGACCCAGTACTTC. Its protein is CAWSVLGVAGTARETQYF.

For the CDR3, the DNA is TGTGCCTGGACCGCCCGACAGGGGGCGCGGGAACGCTCCTACGAGCAGTACTTC. Translating it yields CAWTARQGARERSYEQYF. V usage is TRBV30 and J usage is TRBJ2-7; 10 nucleotides agree with TRBD1. Germline CDR1 and CDR2: GTSNPN and SVGIG (reference sequence). V was clipped by 4 bases and J by 0 bases; unmatched bases: 15. The CDR3 extends over 18 amino acids. The complete variable domain, with remaining parts taken from reference TRBV30 and TRBJ2-7, reads SQTIHQWPATLVQPVGSPLSLECTVEGTSNPNLYWYRQAAGRGLQLLFYSVGIGQISSEVPQNLSASRPQDRQFILSSKKLLLSDSGFYLCAWTARQGARERSYEQYFGPGTRLTVT.

This chain joins TRBV5-1 and TRBJ2-5; D possibly corresponds to TRBD1 (5 bases). The CDR3 contains 14 residues. Between the trimmed V and J ends, which lost 0 bases and 4 bases, there was a span of 10 bases. Germline V CDR1 and CDR2: SGHRS, YFSETQ. The CDR3 loop reads CASSLEGARETQYF. The CDR3 region has the DNA TGCGCCAGCAGCTTGGAAGGGGCGCGAGAGACCCAGTACTTC.

This chain uses TRBV11-3 with TRBJ2-3, with D possibly being TRBD1 (6 bases). V dropped 0 bases and J dropped 5 bases, with 9 bases sitting between them. Per the germline V gene, CDR1 is SGHNT and CDR2 is YENEEA. CDR3 length equals 14 residues. The CDR3 DNA sequence: TGTGCCAGCAGCTTAGATCCCAGGGGAGATACGCAGTATTTT. The encoded protein is CASSLDPRGDTQYF.

CDR3 in amino acids: CASSTSGPHNEQFF. As DNA, the CDR3 is TGTGCCAGCAGCACTAGCGGGCCACACAATGAGCAGTTCTTC. The rearrangement joins TRBV7-2 to TRBJ2-1; the match to TRBD2 covers 9 bases. The J segment lost 5 bases and the V segment lost 5 bases, leaving 4 bases of the junction unmatched. The CDR3 totals 14 residues. Germline lookup yields CDR1 SGHTA and CDR2 FQGNSA.

The chain links TRBV19 to TRBJ2-6; TRBD1 matches 9 bases. Trimming at V came to 3 bases and at J to 1 base, leaving 10 bases not matched to a gene. The CDR3 runs to 19 residues. The V gene's germline CDR1 is LNHDA and CDR2 SQIVND (reference sequence). In DNA, the CDR3 is TGTGCCAGTAGTATCGCCTGGACAGGGGATAGATCTGGGGCCAACGTCCTGACTTTC. Translated: CASSIAWTGDRSGANVLTF.

The rearrangement joins TRBV6-6 to TRBJ2-2; a possible D gene is TRBD1 (5 bases). Between the trimmed V and J ends, which lost 8 bases and 4 bases, there was a span of 11 bases. This CDR3 region has 13 residues. Germline-derived CDR1 and CDR2 are MNHNY and SVGAGI (reference sequence). The CDR3 DNA follows: TGTGCCAGCGGCAGGGCCTCCACCGGGGAGCTGTTTTTT. Its protein product is CASGRASTGELFF.

This clone was found once. V usage is TRBV6-2 or TRBV6-3 and J usage is TRBJ2-3, with TRBD2 matching 8 bases. The CDR3 length is 15 residues. J was trimmed by 2 bases and V by 0 bases; bases with no gene match: 1. Germline assignment: CDR1 MNHEY and CDR2 SVGEGT. CDR3 region: CASSYSRGDTDTQYF. CDR3 bases: TGTGCCAGCAGTTACTCGCGGGGGGACACAGATACGCAGTATTTT.